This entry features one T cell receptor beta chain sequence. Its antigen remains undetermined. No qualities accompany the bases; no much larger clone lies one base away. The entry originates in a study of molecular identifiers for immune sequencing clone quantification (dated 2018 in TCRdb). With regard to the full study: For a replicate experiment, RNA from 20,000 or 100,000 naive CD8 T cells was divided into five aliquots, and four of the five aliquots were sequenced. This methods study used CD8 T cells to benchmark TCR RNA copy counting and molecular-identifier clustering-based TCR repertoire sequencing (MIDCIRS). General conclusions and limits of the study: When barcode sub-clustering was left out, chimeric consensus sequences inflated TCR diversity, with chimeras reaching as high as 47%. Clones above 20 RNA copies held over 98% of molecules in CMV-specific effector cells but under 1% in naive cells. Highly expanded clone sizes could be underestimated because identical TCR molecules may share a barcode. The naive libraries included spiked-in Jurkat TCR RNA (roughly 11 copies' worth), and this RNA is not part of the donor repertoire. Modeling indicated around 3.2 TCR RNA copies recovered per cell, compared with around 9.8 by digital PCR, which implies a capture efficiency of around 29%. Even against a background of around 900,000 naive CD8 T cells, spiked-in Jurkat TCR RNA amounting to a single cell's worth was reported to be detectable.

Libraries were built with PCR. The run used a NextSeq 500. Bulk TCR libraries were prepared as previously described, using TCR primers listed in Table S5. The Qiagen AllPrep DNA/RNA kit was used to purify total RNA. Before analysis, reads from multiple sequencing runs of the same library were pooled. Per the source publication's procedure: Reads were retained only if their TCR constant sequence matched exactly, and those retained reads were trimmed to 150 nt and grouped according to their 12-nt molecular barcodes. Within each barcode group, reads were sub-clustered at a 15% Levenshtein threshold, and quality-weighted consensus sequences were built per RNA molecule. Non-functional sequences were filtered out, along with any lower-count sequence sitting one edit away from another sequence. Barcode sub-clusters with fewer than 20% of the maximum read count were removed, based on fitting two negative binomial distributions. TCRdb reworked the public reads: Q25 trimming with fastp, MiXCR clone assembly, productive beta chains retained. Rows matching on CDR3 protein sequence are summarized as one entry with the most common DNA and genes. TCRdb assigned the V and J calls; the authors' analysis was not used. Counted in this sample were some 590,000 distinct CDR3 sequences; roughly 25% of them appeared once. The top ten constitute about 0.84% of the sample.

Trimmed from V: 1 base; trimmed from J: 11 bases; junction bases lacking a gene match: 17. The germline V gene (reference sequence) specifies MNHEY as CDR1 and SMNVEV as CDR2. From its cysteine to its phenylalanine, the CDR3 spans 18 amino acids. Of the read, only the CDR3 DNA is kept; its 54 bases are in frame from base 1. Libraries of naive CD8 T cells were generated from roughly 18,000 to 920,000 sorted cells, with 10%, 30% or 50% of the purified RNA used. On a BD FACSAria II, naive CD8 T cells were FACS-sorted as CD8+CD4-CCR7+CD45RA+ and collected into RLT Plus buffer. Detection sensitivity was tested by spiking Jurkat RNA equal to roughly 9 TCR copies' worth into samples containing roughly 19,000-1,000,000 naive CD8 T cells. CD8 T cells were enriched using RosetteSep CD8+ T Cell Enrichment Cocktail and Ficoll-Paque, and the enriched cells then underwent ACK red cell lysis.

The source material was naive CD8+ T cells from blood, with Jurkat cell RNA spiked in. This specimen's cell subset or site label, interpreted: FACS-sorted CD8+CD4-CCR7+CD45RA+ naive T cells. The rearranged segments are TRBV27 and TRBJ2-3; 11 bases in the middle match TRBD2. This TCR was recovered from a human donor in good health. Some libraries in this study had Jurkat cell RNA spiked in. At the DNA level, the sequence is TGTGCCAGCAGTTTATACGGGACTAGCGGCTTGGAGTGGACTCAGCAGTATTTT. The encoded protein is CASSLYGTSGLEWTQQYF.